This TCR beta chain was sequenced in a study of blood T cell repertoires in COVID-19. Study background: Spain, Italy and the United States supplied samples that represented acute and convalescent COVID-19.

Data came from immunoSEQ multiplex PCR; TCRdb stores just in-frame clones and leaves some out. The data hold around 430,000 clones, with just under 90% observed a single time. With 8 bases removed from V and 1 base from J, the gap between germline ends came to 8 bases. The CDR3 has 12 residues. Germline V lookup: CDR1 MNHEY, CDR2 SMNVEV (reference sequence). Recovery among Cohort 3 donors was established by two negative PCRs, clearance, or symptom resolution. The sample taken for sequencing was PBMCs or T cells enriched from blood (not recorded which). V gene TRBV27 combines with J gene TRBJ1-1; D gene ambiguous. The TCR comes from a woman between 50 and 59 years old who had recovered from COVID-19. This CDR3 reads CASSAGNTEAFF. CDR3 nucleotide sequence: TGTGCCAGCTCAGCAGGGAACACTGAAGCTTTCTTT.